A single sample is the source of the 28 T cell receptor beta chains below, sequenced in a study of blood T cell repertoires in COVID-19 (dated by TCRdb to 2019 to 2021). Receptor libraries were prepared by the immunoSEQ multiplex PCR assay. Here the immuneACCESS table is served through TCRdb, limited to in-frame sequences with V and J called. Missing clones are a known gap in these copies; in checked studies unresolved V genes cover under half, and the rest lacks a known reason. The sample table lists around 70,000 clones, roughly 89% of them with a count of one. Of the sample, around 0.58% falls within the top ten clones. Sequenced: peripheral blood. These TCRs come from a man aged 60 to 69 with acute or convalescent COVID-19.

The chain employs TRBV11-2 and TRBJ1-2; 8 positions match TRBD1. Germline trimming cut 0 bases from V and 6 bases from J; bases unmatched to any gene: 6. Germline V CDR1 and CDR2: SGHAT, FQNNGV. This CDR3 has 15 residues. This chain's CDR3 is CASSLDRGTGNGYTF. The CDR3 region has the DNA TGTGCCAGCAGCTTAGATCGCGGGACAGGAAATGGCTACACCTTC.

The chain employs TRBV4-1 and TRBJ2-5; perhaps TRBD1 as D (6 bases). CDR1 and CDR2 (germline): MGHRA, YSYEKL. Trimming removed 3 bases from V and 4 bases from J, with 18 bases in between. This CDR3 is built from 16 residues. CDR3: CASSQDPTGPLETQYF. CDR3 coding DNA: TGCGCCAGCAGCCAGGATCCGACAGGCCCATTAGAGACCCAGTACTTC.

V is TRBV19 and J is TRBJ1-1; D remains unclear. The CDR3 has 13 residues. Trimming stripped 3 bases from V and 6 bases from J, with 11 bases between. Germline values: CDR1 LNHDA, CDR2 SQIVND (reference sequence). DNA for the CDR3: TGTGCCAGTAGTATCCCCCTCCCCCCTGAAGCTTTCTTT. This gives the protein CASSIPLPPEAFF. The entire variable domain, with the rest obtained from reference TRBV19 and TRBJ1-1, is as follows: DGGITQSPKYLFRKEGQNVTLSCEQNLNHDAMYWYRQDPGQGLRLIYYSQIVNDFQKGDIAEGYSVSREKKESFPLTVTSAQKNPTAFYLCASSIPLPPEAFFGQGTRLTVV.

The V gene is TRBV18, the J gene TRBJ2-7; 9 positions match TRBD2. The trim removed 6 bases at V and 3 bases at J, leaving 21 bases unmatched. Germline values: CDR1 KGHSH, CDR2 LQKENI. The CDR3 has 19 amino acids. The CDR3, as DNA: TGTGCCAGCTCCCGGTTAGGTAGCGGGAGCCTGGGCCCCCACTACGAGCAGTACTTC. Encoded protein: CASSRLGSGSLGPHYEQYF.

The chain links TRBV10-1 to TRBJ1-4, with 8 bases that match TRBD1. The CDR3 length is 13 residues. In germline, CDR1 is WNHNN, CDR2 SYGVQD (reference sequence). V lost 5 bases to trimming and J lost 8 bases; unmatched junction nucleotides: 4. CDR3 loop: CASSMTGEEKLFF. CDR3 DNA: TGCGCCAGCAGTATGACAGGGGAGGAAAAACTGTTTTTT.

CDR3 sequence reads: CASSLVGLPSYEQYF. For the CDR3, the DNA is TGTGCCAGCAGCTTAGTGGGCCTTCCCTCCTACGAGCAGTACTTC. The chain joins TRBV11-2 to TRBJ2-7; D call uncertain. CDR3 length equals 15 residues. Trimming took 1 base from V and 0 from J, leaving 10 bases between them. Looked up from germline, CDR1 is SGHAT and CDR2 is FQNNGV. Together with reference TRBV11-2 and TRBJ2-7, the CDR3 gives the full variable domain: EAGVAQSPRYKIIEKRQSVAFWCNPISGHATLYWYQQILGQGPKLLIQFQNNGVVDDSQLPKDRFSAERLKGVDSTLKIQPAKLEDSAVYLCASSLVGLPSYEQYFGPGTRLTVT.

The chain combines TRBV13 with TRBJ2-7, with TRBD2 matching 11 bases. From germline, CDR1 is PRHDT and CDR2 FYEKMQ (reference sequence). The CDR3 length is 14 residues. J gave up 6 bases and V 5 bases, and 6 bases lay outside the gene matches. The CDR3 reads CASSNLAGGGEQYF. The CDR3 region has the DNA TGTGCCAGCAGCAATCTAGCGGGGGGTGGCGAGCAGTACTTC.

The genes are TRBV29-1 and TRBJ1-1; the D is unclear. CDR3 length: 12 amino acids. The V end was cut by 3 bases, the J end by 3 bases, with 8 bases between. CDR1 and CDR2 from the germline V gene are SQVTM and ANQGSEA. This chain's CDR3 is CSVESLHTEAFF. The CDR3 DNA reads TGCAGCGTTGAGAGTCTGCACACTGAAGCTTTCTTT. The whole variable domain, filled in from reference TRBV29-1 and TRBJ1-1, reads SAVISQKPSRDICQRGTSLTIQCQVDSQVTMMFWYRQQPGQSLTLIATANQGSEATYESGFVIDKFPISRPNLTFSTLTVSNMSPEDSSIYLCSVESLHTEAFFGQGTRLTVV.

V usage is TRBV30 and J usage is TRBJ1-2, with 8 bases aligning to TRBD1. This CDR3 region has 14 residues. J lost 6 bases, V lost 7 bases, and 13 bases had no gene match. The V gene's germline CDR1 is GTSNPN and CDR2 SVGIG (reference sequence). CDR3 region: CALRRQGLSHGYTF. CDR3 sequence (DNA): TGTGCCTTACGACGACAGGGGCTGTCCCATGGCTACACCTTC.

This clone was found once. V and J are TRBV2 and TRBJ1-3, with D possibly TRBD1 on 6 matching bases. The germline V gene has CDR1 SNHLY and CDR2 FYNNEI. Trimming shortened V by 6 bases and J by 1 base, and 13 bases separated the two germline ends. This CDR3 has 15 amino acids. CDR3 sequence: CASRRTVNSGNTIYF. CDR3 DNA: TGTGCCAGCAGACGGACAGTCAATTCTGGAAACACCATATATTTT. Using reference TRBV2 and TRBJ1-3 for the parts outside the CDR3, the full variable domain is EPEVTQTPSHQVTQMGQEVILRCVPISNHLYFYWYRQILGQKVEFLVSFYNNEISEKSEIFDDQFSVERPDGSNFTLKIRSTKLEDSAMYFCASRRTVNSGNTIYFGEGSWLTVV.

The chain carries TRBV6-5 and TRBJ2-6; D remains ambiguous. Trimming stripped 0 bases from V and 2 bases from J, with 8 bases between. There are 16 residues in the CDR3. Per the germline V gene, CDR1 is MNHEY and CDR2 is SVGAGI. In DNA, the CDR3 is TGTGCCAGCAGTTACTCCCCGCAGGCTGGGGCCAACGTCCTGACTTTC. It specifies CASSYSPQAGANVLTF.

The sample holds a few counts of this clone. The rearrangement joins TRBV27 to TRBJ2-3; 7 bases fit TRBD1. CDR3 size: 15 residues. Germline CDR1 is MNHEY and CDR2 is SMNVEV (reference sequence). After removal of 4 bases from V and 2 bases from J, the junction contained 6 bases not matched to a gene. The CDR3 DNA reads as TGTGCCAGCAGTTCCCGGGACAGTTACACAGATACGCAGTATTTT. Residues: CASSSRDSYTDTQYF.

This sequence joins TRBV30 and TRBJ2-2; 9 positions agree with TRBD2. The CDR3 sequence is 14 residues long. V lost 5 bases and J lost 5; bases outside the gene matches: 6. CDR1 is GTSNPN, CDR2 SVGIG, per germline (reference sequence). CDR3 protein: CAWRAGGRTGELFF. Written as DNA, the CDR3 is TGTGCCTGGCGGGCGGGGGGGCGAACCGGGGAGCTGTTTTTT.

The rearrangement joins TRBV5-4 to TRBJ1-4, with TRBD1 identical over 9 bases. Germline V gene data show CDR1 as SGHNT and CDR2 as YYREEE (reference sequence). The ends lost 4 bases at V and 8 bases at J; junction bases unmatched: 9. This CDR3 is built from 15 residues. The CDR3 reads CASSNRDRVREKLFF. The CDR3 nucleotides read TGTGCCAGCAGCAACCGGGACAGGGTCAGGGAAAAACTGTTTTTT. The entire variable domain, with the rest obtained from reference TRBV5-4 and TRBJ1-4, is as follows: ETGVTQSPTHLIKTRGQQVTLRCSSQSGHNTVSWYQQALGQGPQFIFQYYREEENGRGNFPPRFSGLQFPNYSSELNVNALELDDSALYLCASSNRDRVREKLFFGSGTQLSVL.

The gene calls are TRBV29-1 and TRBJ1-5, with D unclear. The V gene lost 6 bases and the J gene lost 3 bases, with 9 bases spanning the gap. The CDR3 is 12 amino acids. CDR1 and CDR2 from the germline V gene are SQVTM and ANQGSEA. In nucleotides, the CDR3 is TGCAGCGTAACCGGTGTCAATCAGCCCCAGCATTTT. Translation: CSVTGVNQPQHF.

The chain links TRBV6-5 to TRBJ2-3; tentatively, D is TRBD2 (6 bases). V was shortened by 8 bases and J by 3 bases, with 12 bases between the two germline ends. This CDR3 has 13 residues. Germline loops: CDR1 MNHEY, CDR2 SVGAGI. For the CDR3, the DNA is TGTGCCAGCGCCCAAGGGAGGACAGATACGCAGTATTTT. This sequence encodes CASAQGRTDTQYF.

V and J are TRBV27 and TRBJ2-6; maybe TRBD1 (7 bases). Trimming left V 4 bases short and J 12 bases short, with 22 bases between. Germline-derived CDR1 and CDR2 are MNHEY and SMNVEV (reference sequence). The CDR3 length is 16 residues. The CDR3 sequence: CASSSRTGGIPSVLTF. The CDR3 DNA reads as TGTGCCAGCAGTTCAAGGACAGGCGGGATCCCCAGCGTCCTGACTTTC. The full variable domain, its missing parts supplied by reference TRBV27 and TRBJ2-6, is EAQVTQNPRYLITVTGKKLTVTCSQNMNHEYMSWYRQDPGLGLRQIYYSMNVEVTDKGDVPEGYKVSRKEKRNFPLILESPSPNQTSLYFCASSSRTGGIPSVLTFGAGSRLTVL.

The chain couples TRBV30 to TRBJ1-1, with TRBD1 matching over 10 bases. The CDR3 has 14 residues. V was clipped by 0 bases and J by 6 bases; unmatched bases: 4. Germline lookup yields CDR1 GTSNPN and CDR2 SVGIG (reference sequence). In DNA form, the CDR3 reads TGTGCCTGGAGTGTATTAGGACAGGGGGCTGAAGCTTTCTTT. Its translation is CAWSVLGQGAEAFF.

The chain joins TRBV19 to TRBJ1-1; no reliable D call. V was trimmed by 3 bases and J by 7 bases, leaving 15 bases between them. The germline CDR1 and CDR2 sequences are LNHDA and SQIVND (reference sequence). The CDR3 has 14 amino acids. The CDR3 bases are TGTGCCAGTAGTATCAGGTCGTCCCAGGATGAAGCTTTCTTT. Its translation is CASSIRSSQDEAFF.

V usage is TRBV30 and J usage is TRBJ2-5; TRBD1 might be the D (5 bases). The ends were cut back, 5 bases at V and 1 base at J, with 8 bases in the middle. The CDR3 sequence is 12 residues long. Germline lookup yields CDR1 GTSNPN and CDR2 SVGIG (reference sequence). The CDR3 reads CAWAGFQETQYF. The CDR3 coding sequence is TGTGCCTGGGCAGGGTTCCAAGAGACCCAGTACTTC.

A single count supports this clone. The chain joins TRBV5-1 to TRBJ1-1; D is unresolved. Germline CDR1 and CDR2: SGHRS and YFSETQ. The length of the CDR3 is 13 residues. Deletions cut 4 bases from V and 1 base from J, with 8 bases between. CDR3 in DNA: TGCGCCAGCAGCACGCTAGAGAACACTGAAGCTTTCTTT. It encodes CASSTLENTEAFF.

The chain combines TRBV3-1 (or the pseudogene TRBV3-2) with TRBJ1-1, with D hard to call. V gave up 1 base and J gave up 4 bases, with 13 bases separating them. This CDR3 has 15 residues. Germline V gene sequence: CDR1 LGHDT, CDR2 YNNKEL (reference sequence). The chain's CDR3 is CASSQVGRVSTEAFF. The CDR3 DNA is TGTGCCAGCAGCCAAGTAGGTCGGGTTTCCACTGAAGCTTTCTTT.

The CDR3 DNA follows: TGCGCCAGCAGCGGACAACAGGGGGGCGACTATGGCTACACCTTC. Encoded protein: CASSGQQGGDYGYTF. This chain uses TRBV5-1 with TRBJ1-2, with 8 bases aligning to TRBD1. The V gene's germline CDR1 is SGHRS and CDR2 YFSETQ. The CDR3 sequence is 15 residues long. The V segment lost 4 bases and the J segment 3 bases; nucleotides outside the gene matches: 8.

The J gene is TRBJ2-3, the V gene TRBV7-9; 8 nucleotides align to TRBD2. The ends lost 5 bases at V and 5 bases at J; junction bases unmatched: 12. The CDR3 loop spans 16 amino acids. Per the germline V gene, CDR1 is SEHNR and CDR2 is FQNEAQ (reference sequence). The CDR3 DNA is TGTGCCAGCAGCCCTCTTGGGACTAGTTCCCTAGATACGCAGTATTTT. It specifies CASSPLGTSSLDTQYF.

CDR3 DNA sequence: TGTGCCAGCAGTTACGCTGGCAGGGTGGGTGGCTACACCTTC. Amino acids: CASSYAGRVGGYTF. The gene calls are TRBV6-5 and TRBJ1-2; the D gene is possibly TRBD1 (5 bases). Per germline, CDR1 MNHEY and CDR2 SVGAGI. Trimming cost V 2 bases and J 7 bases, with 14 bases left between them. The CDR3 spans 14 residues.

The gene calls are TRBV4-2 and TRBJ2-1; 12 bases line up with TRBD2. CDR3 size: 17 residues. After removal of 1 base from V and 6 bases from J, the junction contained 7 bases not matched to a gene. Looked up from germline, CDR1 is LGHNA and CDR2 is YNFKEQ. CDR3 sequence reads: CASSQAAGTSGSNEQFF. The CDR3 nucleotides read TGTGCCAGCAGCCAAGCAGCCGGGACTAGCGGGTCCAATGAGCAGTTCTTC.

CDR3 region: CASSVKHQPSSSYNEQFF. As DNA, the CDR3 is TGTGCCAGCAGCGTAAAACACCAACCCTCCAGCTCCTACAATGAGCAGTTCTTC. The chain couples TRBV9 to TRBJ2-1; D not certain. Germline CDR1 is SGDLS and CDR2 is YYNGEE. The V end was cut by 1 base, the J end by 0 bases, with 17 bases between. The CDR3 totals 18 residues.

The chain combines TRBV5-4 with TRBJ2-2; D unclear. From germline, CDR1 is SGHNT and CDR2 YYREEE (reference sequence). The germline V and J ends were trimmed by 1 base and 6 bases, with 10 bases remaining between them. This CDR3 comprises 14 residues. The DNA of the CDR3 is TGTGCCAGCAGCTTGACTCGAACGCCCGGGGAGCTGTTTTTT. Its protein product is CASSLTRTPGELFF.